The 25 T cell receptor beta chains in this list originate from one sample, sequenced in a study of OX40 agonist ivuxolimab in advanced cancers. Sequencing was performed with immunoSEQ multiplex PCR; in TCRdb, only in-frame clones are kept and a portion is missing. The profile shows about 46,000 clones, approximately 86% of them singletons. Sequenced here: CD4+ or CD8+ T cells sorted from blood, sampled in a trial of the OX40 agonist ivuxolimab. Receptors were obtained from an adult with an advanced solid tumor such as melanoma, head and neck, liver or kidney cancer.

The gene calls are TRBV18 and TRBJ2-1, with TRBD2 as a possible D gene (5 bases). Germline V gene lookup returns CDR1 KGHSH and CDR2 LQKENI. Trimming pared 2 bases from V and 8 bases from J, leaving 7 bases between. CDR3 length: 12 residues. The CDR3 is CASSPEGDEQFF. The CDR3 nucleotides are TGTGCCAGCTCACCAGAGGGCGATGAGCAGTTCTTC.

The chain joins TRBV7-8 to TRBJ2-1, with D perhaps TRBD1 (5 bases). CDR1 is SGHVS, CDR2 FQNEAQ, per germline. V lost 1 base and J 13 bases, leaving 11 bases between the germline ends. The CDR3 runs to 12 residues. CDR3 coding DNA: TGTGCCAGCAGCTTAGAAAGGGGTAGTCAGTTCTTC. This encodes CASSLERGSQFF. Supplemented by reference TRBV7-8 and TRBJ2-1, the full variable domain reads GAGVSQSPRYKVAKRGQDVALRCDPISGHVSLFWYQQALGQGPEFLTYFQNEAQLDKSGLPSDRFFAERPEGSVSTLKIQRTQQEDSAVYLCASSLERGSQFFGPGTRLTVL.

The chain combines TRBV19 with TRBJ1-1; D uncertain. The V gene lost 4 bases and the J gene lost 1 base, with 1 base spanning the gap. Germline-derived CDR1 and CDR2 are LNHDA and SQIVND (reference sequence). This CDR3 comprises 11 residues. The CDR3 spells CASSKNTEAFF. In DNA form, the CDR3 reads TGTGCCAGTAGTAAGAACACTGAAGCTTTCTTT.

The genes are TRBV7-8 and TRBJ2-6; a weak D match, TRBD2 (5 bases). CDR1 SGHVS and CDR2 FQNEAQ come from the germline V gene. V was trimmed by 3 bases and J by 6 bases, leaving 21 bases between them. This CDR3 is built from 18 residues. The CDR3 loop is CASSFSPADSWEANVLTF. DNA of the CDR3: TGTGCCAGCAGCTTCTCGCCAGCGGACTCCTGGGAGGCCAACGTCCTGACTTTC. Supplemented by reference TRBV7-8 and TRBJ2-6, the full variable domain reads GAGVSQSPRYKVAKRGQDVALRCDPISGHVSLFWYQQALGQGPEFLTYFQNEAQLDKSGLPSDRFFAERPEGSVSTLKIQRTQQEDSAVYLCASSFSPADSWEANVLTFGAGSRLTVL.

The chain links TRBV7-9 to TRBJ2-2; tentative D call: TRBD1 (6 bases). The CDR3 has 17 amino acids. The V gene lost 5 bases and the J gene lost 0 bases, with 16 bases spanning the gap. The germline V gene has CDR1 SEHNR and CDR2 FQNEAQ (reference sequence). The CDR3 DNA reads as TGTGCCAGCAGCATCCCGACAGGTTCAGCGAACACCGGGGAGCTGTTTTTT. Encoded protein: CASSIPTGSANTGELFF.

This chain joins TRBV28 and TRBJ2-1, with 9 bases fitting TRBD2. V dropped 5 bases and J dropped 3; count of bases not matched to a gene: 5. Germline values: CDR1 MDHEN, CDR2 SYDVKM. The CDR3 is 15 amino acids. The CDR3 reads CASSQLAGYYNEQFF. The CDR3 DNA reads TGTGCCAGCAGTCAACTAGCGGGTTACTACAATGAGCAGTTCTTC.

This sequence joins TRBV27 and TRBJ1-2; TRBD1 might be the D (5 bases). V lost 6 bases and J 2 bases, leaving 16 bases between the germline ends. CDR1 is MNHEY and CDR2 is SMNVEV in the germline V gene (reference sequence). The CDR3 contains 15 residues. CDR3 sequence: CASSPTGRGNYGYTF. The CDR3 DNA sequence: TGTGCCAGCAGCCCAACCGGACGGGGCAACTATGGCTACACCTTC.

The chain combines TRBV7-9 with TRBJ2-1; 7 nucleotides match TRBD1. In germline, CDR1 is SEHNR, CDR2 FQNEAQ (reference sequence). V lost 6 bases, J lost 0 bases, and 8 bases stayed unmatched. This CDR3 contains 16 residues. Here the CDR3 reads CASRDRDSSSYNEQFF. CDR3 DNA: TGTGCCAGCAGAGACAGGGATTCGAGCTCCTACAATGAGCAGTTCTTC.

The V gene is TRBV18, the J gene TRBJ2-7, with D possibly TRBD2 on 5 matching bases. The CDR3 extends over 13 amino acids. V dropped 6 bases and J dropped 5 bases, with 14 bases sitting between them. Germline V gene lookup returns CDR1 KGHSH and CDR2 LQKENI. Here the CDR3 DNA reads TGTGCCAGCTCCCCGACTCCCGGGGACGAGCAGTACTTC. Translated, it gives CASSPTPGDEQYF.

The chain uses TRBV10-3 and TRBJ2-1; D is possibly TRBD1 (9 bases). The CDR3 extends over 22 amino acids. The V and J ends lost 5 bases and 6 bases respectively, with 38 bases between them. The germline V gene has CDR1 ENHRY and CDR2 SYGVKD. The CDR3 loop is CAISIPPAWTGDTGTSLNEQFF. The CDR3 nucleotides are TGTGCCATCAGTATCCCTCCTGCCTGGACAGGGGACACCGGGACTAGTCTCAATGAGCAGTTCTTC.

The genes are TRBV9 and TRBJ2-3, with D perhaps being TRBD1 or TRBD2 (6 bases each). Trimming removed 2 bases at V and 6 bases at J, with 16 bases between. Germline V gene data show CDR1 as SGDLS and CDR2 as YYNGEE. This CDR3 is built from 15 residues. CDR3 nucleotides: TGTGCCAGCAGCGTGCGGGACGGGGGCCTCGATACGCAGTATTTT. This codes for CASSVRDGGLDTQYF.

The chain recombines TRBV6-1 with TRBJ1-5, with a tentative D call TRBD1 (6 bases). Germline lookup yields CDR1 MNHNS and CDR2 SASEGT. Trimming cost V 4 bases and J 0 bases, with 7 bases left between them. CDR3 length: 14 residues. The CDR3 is CASSGQASNQPQHF. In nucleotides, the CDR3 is TGTGCCAGCAGTGGACAGGCTAGCAATCAGCCCCAGCATTTT.

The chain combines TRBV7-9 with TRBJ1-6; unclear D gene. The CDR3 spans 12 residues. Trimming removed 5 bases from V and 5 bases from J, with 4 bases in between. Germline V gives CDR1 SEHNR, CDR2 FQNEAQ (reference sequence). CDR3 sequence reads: CASSPDNSPLHF. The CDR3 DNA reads TGTGCCAGCAGCCCGGATAATTCACCCCTCCACTTT.

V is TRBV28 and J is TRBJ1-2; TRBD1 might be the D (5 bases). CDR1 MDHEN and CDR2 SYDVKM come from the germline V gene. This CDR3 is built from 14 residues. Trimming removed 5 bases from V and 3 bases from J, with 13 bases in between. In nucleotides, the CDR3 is TGTGCCAGCAGTCCGACAGCCGGGTACTATGGCTACACCTTC. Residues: CASSPTAGYYGYTF.

For the CDR3, the DNA is TGTGCCATCAGTGGGTACCGGGACAGGGGAATTTACGAGCAGTACTTC. The encoded protein is CAISGYRDRGIYEQYF. The chain uses TRBV10-3 and TRBJ2-7, with 10 bases lining up with TRBD1. The germline V gene encodes CDR1 ENHRY and CDR2 SYGVKD. This CDR3 region has 16 residues. The J segment lost 4 bases and the V segment lost 4 bases, leaving 10 bases of the junction unmatched.

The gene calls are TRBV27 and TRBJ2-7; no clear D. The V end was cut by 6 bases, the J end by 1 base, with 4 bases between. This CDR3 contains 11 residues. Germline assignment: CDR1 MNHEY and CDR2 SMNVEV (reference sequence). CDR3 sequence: CASRGSYEQYF. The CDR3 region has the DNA TGTGCCAGCAGGGGGTCCTACGAGCAGTACTTC.

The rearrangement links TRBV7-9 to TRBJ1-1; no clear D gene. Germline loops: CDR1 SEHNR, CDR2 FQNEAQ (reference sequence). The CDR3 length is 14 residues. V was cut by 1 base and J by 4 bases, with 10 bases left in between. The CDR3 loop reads CASSLGPAGTEAFF. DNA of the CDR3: TGTGCCAGCAGCTTAGGCCCCGCGGGCACTGAAGCTTTCTTT. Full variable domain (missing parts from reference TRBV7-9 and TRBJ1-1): DTGVSQNPRHKITKRGQNVTFRCDPISEHNRLYWYRQTLGQGPEFLTYFQNEAQLEKSRLLSDRFSAERPKGSFSTLEIQRTEQGDSAMYLCASSLGPAGTEAFFGQGTRLTVV.

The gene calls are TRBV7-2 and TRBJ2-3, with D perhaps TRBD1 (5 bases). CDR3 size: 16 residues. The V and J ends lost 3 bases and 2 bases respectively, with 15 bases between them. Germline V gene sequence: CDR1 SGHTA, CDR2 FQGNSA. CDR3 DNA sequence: TGTGCCAGCAGCTTTTATGGTGGGGCAGCCACAGATACGCAGTATTTT. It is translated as CASSFYGGAATDTQYF.

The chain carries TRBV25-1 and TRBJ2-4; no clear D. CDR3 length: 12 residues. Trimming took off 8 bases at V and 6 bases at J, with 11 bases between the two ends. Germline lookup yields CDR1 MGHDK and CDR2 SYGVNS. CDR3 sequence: CASAVGVNIQYF. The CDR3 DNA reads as TGTGCCAGCGCAGTCGGAGTAAACATTCAGTACTTC.

CDR3 nucleotides: TGCGCCACCCCAGTCGGGGGGCCGTGGGGAGATACGCAGTATTTT. Translation gives CATPVGGPWGDTQYF. This chain connects TRBV5-1 to TRBJ2-3; D perhaps matches TRBD2 (7 bases). Between the trimmed V and J ends, which lost 9 bases and 5 bases, there was a span of 22 bases. The CDR3 sequence is 15 residues long. Germline CDR1 is SGHRS and CDR2 is YFSETQ. The entire variable domain, with the rest obtained from reference TRBV5-1 and TRBJ2-3, is as follows: KAGVTQTPRYLIKTRGQQVTLSCSPISGHRSVSWYQQTPGQGLQFLFEYFSETQRNKGNFPGRFSGRQFSNSRSEMNVSTLELGDSALYLCATPVGGPWGDTQYFGPGTRLTVL.

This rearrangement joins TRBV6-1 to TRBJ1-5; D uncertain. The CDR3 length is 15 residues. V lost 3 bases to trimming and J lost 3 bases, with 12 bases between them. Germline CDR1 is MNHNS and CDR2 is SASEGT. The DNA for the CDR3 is TGTGCCAGCAGTGAGCCACGGGCATACAATCAGCCCCAGCATTTT. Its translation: CASSEPRAYNQPQHF.

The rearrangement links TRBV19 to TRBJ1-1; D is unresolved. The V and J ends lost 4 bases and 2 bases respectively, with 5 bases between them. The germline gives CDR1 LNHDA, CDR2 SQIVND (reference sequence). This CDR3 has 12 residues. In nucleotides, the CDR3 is TGTGCCAGTAGTAAGGATAACACTGAAGCTTTCTTT. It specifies CASSKDNTEAFF. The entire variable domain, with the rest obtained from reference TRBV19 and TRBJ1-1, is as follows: DGGITQSPKYLFRKEGQNVTLSCEQNLNHDAMYWYRQDPGQGLRLIYYSQIVNDFQKGDIAEGYSVSREKKESFPLTVTSAQKNPTAFYLCASSKDNTEAFFGQGTRLTVV.

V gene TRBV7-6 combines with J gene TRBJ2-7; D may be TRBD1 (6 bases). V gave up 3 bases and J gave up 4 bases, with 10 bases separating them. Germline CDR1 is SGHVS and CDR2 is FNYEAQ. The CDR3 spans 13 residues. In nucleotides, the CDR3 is TGTGCCAGCAGCTTGAACAGGGCATACGAGCAGTACTTC. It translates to CASSLNRAYEQYF. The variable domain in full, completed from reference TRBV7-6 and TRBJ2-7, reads GAGVSQSPRYKVTKRGQDVALRCDPISGHVSLYWYRQALGQGPEFLTYFNYEAQQDKSGLPNDRFSAERPEGSISTLTIQRTEQRDSAMYRCASSLNRAYEQYFGPGTRLTVT.

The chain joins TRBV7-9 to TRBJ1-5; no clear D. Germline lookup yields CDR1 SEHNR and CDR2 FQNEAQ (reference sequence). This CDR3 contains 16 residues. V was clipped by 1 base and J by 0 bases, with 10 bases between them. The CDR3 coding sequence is TGTGCCAGCAGCTTAGGGACTGAGTATAGCAATCAGCCCCAGCATTTT. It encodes CASSLGTEYSNQPQHF.

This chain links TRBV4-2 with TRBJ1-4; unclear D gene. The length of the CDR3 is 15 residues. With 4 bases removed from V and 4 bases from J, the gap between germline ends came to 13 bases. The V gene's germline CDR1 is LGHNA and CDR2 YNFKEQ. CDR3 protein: CASSPARKINEKLFF. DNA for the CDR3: TGTGCCAGCAGCCCAGCCAGGAAGATTAATGAAAAACTGTTTTTT.